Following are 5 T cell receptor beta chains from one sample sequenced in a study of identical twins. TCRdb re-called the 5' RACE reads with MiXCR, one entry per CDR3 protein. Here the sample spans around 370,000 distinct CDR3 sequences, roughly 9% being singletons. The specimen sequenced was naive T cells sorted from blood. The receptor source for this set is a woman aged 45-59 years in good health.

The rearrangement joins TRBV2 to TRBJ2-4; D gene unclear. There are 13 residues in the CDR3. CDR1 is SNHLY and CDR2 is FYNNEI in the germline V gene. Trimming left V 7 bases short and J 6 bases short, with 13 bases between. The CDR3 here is CASMSQGSNIQYF. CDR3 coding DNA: TGTGCCAGCATGTCCCAAGGGTCAAACATTCAGTACTTC.

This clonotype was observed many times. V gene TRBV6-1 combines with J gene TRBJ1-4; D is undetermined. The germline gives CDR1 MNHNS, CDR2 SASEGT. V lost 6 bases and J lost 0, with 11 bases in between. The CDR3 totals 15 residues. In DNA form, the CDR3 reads TGTGCCAGCAGAGGACGGCCTGCAACTAATGAAAAACTGTTTTTT. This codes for CASRGRPATNEKLFF.

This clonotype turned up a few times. The DNA of the CDR3 is TGCGCCAGCAGCCAAGAACCCAGGAACACTGAAGCTTTCTTT. Translation: CASSQEPRNTEAFF. The chain has TRBV4-1 and TRBJ1-1; D is undetermined. The germline V gene encodes CDR1 MGHRA and CDR2 YSYEKL. V shed 0 bases and J shed 1 base, with 6 bases lying between them. This CDR3 has 14 amino acids.

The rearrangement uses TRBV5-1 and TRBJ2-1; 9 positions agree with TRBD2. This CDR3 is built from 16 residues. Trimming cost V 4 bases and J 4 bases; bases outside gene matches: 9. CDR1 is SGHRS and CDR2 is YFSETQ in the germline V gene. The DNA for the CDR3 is TGCGCCAGCAGCCGATTAGCGGGAGCCGAATACAATGAGCAGTTCTTC. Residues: CASSRLAGAEYNEQFF.

The CDR3 sequence is CATSRPGQGAETQYF. The CDR3 region has the DNA TGTGCCACCAGCAGACCGGGACAGGGAGCAGAGACCCAGTACTTC. V and J are TRBV15 and TRBJ2-5; TRBD1 matches at 9 bases. The CDR3 length is 15 residues. Losses at the gene ends were 2 bases for V and 4 bases for J; bases not matched to a gene: 5. CDR1 and CDR2 (germline): LNHNV, YYDKDF (reference sequence).